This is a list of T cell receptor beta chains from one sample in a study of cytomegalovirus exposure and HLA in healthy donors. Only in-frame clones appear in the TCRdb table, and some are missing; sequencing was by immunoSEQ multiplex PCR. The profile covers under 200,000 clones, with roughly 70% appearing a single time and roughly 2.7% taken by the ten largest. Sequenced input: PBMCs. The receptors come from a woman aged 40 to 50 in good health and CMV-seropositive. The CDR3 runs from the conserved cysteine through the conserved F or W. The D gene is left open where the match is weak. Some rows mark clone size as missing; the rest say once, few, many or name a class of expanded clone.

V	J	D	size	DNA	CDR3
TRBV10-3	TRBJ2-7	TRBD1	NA	TGTGCCATCAGTGACTGGCAGGGGGCGTACGAGCAGTACTTC	CAISDWQGAYEQYF
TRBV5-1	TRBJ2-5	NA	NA	TGCGCCAGCAGCCCTGGGACTGCCCAAGAGACCCAGTACTTC	CASSPGTAQETQYF
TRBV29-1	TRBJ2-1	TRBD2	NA	TGCAGCGTTGGACAGCGGGGGGACAATGAGCAGTTCTTC	CSVGQRGDNEQFF
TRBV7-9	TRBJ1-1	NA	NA	TGTGCCAGCAGCCTAGACGTGGGAGGAGCTTTCTTT	CASSLDVGGAFF
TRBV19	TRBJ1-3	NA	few	TGTGCCAGTAGTATCGGGAGGGCTCCGACTGGAAACACCATATATTTT	CASSIGRAPTGNTIYF
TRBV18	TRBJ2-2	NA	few	TGTGCCAGCTCACCACCCGAGGGAGCGGTCACCGGGGAGCTGTTTTTT	CASSPPEGAVTGELFF
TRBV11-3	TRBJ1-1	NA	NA	TGTGCCAGCAGCTCTACAGGAAAGAACACTGAAGCTTTCTTT	CASSSTGKNTEAFF
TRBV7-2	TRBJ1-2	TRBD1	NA	TGTGCCAGCAGCCCCCAGGGGACAGGGGGCGCAGAGGGCTACCCCTTC	CASSPQGTGGAEGYPF
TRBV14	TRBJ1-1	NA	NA	TGTGCCAGCAGTCCATTCCCGAACACTGAAGCTTTCTTT	CASSPFPNTEAFF
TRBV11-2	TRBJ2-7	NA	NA	TGTGCCAGCAGCTTAGCCCTGGCGGGGTACGAGCAGTACTTC	CASSLALAGYEQYF
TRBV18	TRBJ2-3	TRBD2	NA	TGTGCCAGCTCACCCTCAGCGGGGGCGGGCACAGATACGCAGTATTTT	CASSPSAGAGTDTQYF
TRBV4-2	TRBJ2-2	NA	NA	TGTGCCAGCAGCCAGGACCGGACAGTGAACACCGGGGAGCTGTTTTTT	CASSQDRTVNTGELFF
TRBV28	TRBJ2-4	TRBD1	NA	TGTGCCAGCGCTCTTTGGGGACAGGGGAACATTCAGTACTTC	CASALWGQGNIQYF
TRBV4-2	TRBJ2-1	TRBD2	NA	TGTGCCAGCAGTCAAATAGCGGGGAGATCCTACAATGAGCAGTTCTTC	CASSQIAGRSYNEQFF
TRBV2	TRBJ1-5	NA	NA	TGTGCCAGCAGCGGAACAGGGAACCTTTATAGCAATCAGCCCCAGCATTTT	CASSGTGNLYSNQPQHF
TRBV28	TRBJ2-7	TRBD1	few	TGTGCCAGCATACCGGCAGGGGGTGACGAGCAGTACTTC	CASIPAGGDEQYF
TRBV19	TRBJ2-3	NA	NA	TGTGCCAGTACCCAGGGTTTTCAGGGGCTGGATACGCAGTATTTT	CASTQGFQGLDTQYF
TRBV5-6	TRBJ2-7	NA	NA	TGTGCCAGCAGCTTGCAGGGGAGCGAGCAGTACTTC	CASSLQGSEQYF
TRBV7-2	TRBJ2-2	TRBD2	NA	TGTGCCAGCAGACGAACGGGTAGCGGGAGTACCCCCACCGGGGAGCTGTTTTTT	CASRRTGSGSTPTGELFF
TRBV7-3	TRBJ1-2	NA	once	TGTGCCAGCAGCTTAATCCTTATAGAGGCGGCTAACTATGGCTACACCTTC	CASSLILIEAANYGYTF
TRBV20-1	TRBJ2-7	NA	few	TGCAGTGCTGCTACAGGATCCGAGCAGTACTTC	CSAATGSEQYF
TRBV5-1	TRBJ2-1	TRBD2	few	TGCGCCAGCCAGGTTGGACTAGCGGGGGGGGGATCCTACAATGAGCAGTTCTTC	CASQVGLAGGGSYNEQFF
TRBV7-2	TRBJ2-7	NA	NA	TGTGCCAGCAGCTTAGATGGGGGGCCTGGGGAGGGTACATCCTACGAGCAGTACTTC	CASSLDGGPGEGTSYEQYF
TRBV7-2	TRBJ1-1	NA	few	TGTGCCAGCAGCTTAGCGCGGACAGAGAACACTGAAGCTTTCTTT	CASSLARTENTEAFF
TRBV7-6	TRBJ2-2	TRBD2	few	TGTGCCAGCAGCTTAGCGGGACTAGCGGGCACCGGGGAGCTGTTTTTT	CASSLAGLAGTGELFF
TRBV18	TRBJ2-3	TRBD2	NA	TGTGCCAGCTCAACCCTAGCGGGAGGCACAGATACGCAGTATTTT	CASSTLAGGTDTQYF
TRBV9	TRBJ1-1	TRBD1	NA	TGTGCCAGCAGCCCACGACAGGGTGAAACTGAAGCTTTCTTT	CASSPRQGETEAFF
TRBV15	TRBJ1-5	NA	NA	TGTGCCACCAGCAGAGATTTAAAGGGGCATCAGCCCCAGCATTTT	CATSRDLKGHQPQHF
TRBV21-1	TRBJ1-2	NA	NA	TGTGCCAGCAGCAAGGACAGGGGCTATGGCTACACCTTC	CASSKDRGYGYTF
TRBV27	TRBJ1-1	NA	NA	TGTGCCAGCAGGCAGACCCCGCCAGGGGCTGAAGCTTTCTTT	CASRQTPPGAEAFF
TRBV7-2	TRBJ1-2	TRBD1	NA	TGTGCCAGCAGACAAGATACGGACAGGCTGTATGGCTACACCTTC	CASRQDTDRLYGYTF
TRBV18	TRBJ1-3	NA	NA	TGTGCCAGCTCACCTCTACAGGGCGGCTCTGGAAACACCATATATTTT	CASSPLQGGSGNTIYF
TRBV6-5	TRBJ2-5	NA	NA	TGTGCCAGCAGTCCCAGACTGGTCGGAGAGACCCAGTACTTC	CASSPRLVGETQYF
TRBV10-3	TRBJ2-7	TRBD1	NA	TGTGCCATCGCTTCCTCGACAGGGAAATACGAGCAGTACTTC	CAIASSTGKYEQYF
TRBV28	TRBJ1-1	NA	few	TGTGCCAGCACCCTTAGCGCGGGCACTGAAGCTTTCTTT	CASTLSAGTEAFF
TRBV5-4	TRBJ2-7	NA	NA	TGTGCCAGCAGCCGGGGGGACATTTCCTCCTACGAGCAGTACTTC	CASSRGDISSYEQYF
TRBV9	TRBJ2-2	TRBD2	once	TGTGCCAGCAGCCCCGTGCGGGGGGCGAACACCGGGGAGCTGTTTTTT	CASSPVRGANTGELFF
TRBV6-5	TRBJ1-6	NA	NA	TGTGCCAGCAGTCCCACGGGGGAAGATAGATCCCTCCACTTT	CASSPTGEDRSLHF
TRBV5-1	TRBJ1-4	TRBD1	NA	TGCGCCAGCAGCTTTGGGACAGGAGGTGAAAAACTGTTTTTT	CASSFGTGGEKLFF
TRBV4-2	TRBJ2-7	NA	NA	TGTGCCAGCAGCCAAGAATCGGCAGGGCCGTCCTACGAGCAGTACTTC	CASSQESAGPSYEQYF
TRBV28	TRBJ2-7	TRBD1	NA	TGTGCCAGCAGTCTCCCCGGGACAGGGGGACCCGAGCAGTACTTC	CASSLPGTGGPEQYF
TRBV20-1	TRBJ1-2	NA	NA	TGCAGTGCTAGAGATCGGGTATCCCTCGCCTTC	CSARDRVSLAF
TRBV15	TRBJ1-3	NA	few	TGTGCCACCAGCAGAGATGAACGGTCTGGAAACACCATATATTTT	CATSRDERSGNTIYF
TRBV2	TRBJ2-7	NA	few	TGTGCCAGCAGCTCGACTGCCTCCTACGAGCAGTACTTC	CASSSTASYEQYF
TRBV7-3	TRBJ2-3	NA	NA	TGTGCCAGCAGCTCCCCTTCGGGCACAGATACGCAGTATTTT	CASSSPSGTDTQYF
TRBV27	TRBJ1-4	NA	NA	TGTGCCAGCAGTATCGGGGGGGCTAATGAAAAACTGTTTTTT	CASSIGGANEKLFF
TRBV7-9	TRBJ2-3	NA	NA	TGTGCCAGCAGCTCACTGACTAGTACGCAGTATTTT	CASSSLTSTQYF
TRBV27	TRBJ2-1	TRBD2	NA	TGTGCCAGCAGTCCTAGCGGGGGGAATGAGCAGTTCTTC	CASSPSGGNEQFF
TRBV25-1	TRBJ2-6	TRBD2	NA	TGTGCCAGCAGTGAAACTAGCGGGATAGGCGTCCTGACTTTC	CASSETSGIGVLTF